Presented here are 22 T cell receptor beta chains from one specimen sequenced in a study of blood T cell repertoires in COVID-19 (dated by TCRdb to about 2020). Libraries came from the immunoSEQ multiplex PCR assay. Imported from immuneACCESS, the table was reduced by TCRdb to in-frame sequences with V and J called. These copies leave out some clones; in studies compared against another copy, an unresolved V gene accounts for under half, and the cause of the remainder is not known. Recorded for this sample are some 150,000 clones; almost 80% of them occurred a single time. Around 2.9% of the sample lies in the top ten. The sample was PBMCs or T cells enriched from blood (not recorded which). These receptors originate from a woman between 50 and 59 years old who had recovered from COVID-19.

The CDR3 sequence: CASRGAGGDNEQFF. In DNA, the CDR3 is TGTGCCAGCAGGGGGGCAGGGGGTGACAATGAGCAGTTCTTC. V and J are TRBV28 and TRBJ2-1, with 7 bases matching TRBD1. J gave up 5 bases and V 6 bases, and 7 bases lay outside the gene matches. This CDR3 is built from 14 residues. Germline CDR1 and CDR2: MDHEN and SYDVKM.

The chain recombines TRBV29-1 with TRBJ2-1; 13 bases fit TRBD2. Trimming cost V 6 bases and J 10 bases; bases outside gene matches: 12. CDR1 is SQVTM and CDR2 is ANQGSEA in the germline V gene. The CDR3 totals 15 residues. CDR3 DNA: TGCAGCGTCCCCGGGACTAGCGGGATGACGGGAGAGCAGTTCTTC. As protein: CSVPGTSGMTGEQFF.

The chain employs TRBV3-1 (or the pseudogene TRBV3-2) and TRBJ2-3; perhaps TRBD2 as D (5 bases). This CDR3 spans 16 amino acids. V lost 4 bases and J 3 bases, leaving 17 bases between the germline ends. Germline CDR1 reads LGHDT; CDR2 reads YNNKEL (reference sequence). CDR3 sequence reads: CASSPGRGYDTDTQYF. The CDR3 DNA reads as TGTGCCAGCAGCCCAGGTCGAGGGTATGATACAGATACGCAGTATTTT.

The J gene is TRBJ1-2, the V gene TRBV6-1, with a possible D match to TRBD1 (5 bases). The CDR3 covers 16 residues. The V gene's germline CDR1 is MNHNS and CDR2 SASEGT. Between the trimmed V and J ends, which lost 2 bases and 3 bases, there was a span of 16 bases. Written as DNA, the CDR3 is TGTGCCAGCAGTGAAAGGGCCCGGGGGGACTACTATGGCTACACCTTC. This encodes CASSERARGDYYGYTF.

V is TRBV11-1 and J is TRBJ2-7; TRBD2 agrees at 8 bases. This CDR3 is built from 15 residues. Germline CDR1 reads SGHAT; CDR2 reads FQDESV (reference sequence). The trim removed 0 bases at V and 3 bases at J, leaving 4 bases unmatched. CDR3 sequence: CASSLAAGGNYEQYF. In nucleotides, the CDR3 is TGTGCCAGCAGCTTAGCTGCGGGAGGAAACTACGAGCAGTACTTC. The variable domain in full, with the rest retrieved from reference TRBV11-1 and TRBJ2-7, is EAEVAQSPRYKITEKSQAVAFWCDPISGHATLYWYRQILGQGPELLVQFQDESVVDDSQLPKDRFSAERLKGVDSTLKIQPAELGDSAMYLCASSLAAGGNYEQYFGPGTRLTVT.

V usage is TRBV4-1 and J usage is TRBJ1-6, with 8 bases identical to TRBD1. Germline trimming cut 3 bases from V and 4 bases from J; bases unmatched to any gene: 5. This CDR3 contains 16 residues. Germline CDR1 reads MGHRA; CDR2 reads YSYEKL. The CDR3 is CASSHDQGAYNSPLHF. In DNA, the CDR3 is TGCGCCAGCAGCCACGACCAGGGGGCGTATAATTCACCCCTCCACTTT.

This chain uses TRBV25-1 with TRBJ2-5, with D perhaps matching TRBD2 (5 bases). CDR1 is MGHDK, CDR2 SYGVNS, per germline. The ends were cut back, 1 base at V and 5 bases at J, with 14 bases in the middle. The CDR3 contains 15 residues. The CDR3 DNA sequence: TGTGCCAGCAGTGAATCGGACTCGCACGTGGAGACCCAGTACTTC. Protein sequence: CASSESDSHVETQYF.

This clone was counted only a few times. The CDR3 nucleotides read TGCAGCGTTGGACAGGGACGGATGGAGACCCAGTACTTC. Translation gives CSVGQGRMETQYF. V gene TRBV29-1 combines with J gene TRBJ2-5; 7 nucleotides agree with TRBD1. The trim removed 4 bases at V and 5 bases at J, leaving 7 bases unmatched. Germline lookup yields CDR1 SQVTM and CDR2 ANQGSEA. There are 13 residues in the CDR3.

The chain links TRBV3-1 (or the pseudogene TRBV3-2) to TRBJ2-7; 7 nucleotides agree with TRBD2. After removal of 0 bases from V and 3 bases from J, the junction contained 8 bases not matched to a gene. The CDR3 totals 16 residues. The germline V gene encodes CDR1 LGHDT and CDR2 YNNKEL (reference sequence). CDR3 DNA sequence: TGTGCCAGCAGCCAAGACGTCCTAGCGGACCGCTACGAGCAGTACTTC. Protein product: CASSQDVLADRYEQYF.

V gene TRBV12-3 or TRBV12-4 combines with J gene TRBJ2-7; 9 positions agree with TRBD2. The CDR3 length is 13 residues. J gave up 2 bases and V 6 bases, and 2 bases lay outside the gene matches. The DNA for the CDR3 is TGTGCCAGCAGGCGGACTAGCGCCTACGAGCAGTACTTC. It specifies CASRRTSAYEQYF.

The rearrangement joins TRBV7-3 to TRBJ2-3; possible D gene TRBD2, 7 bases. This CDR3 comprises 16 residues. Germline V lookup: CDR1 SGHTA, CDR2 FQGTGA. V dropped 5 bases and J dropped 4 bases, with 19 bases sitting between them. The CDR3 region is CASSPGGRGLSDTQYF. Here the CDR3 DNA reads TGTGCCAGCAGCCCGGGTGGGCGGGGGCTGTCAGATACGCAGTATTTT.

The chain links TRBV19 to TRBJ1-2, with 7 nucleotides matching TRBD1. Germline V gene data show CDR1 as LNHDA and CDR2 as SQIVND (reference sequence). This CDR3 is built from 14 residues. Unmatched junction bases numbered 7, after V lost 1 base and J lost 8 bases. The CDR3 region is CASSIVGQSSGYTF. CDR3 nucleotide sequence: TGTGCCAGTAGTATAGTGGGACAGTCTTCGGGCTACACCTTC.

CDR3 coding DNA: TGTGCCAGCAGCGTAGAGGGCGGGAGGGCAGCAGATACGCAGTATTTT. It yields the protein CASSVEGGRAADTQYF. This chain connects TRBV9 to TRBJ2-3; 9 positions agree with TRBD2. Germline V gene lookup returns CDR1 SGDLS and CDR2 YYNGEE. The CDR3 loop spans 16 amino acids. V lost 0 bases and J lost 4; bases outside the gene matches: 6. The full variable domain, with the rest looked up from reference TRBV9 and TRBJ2-3, is DSGVTQTPKHLITATGQRVTLRCSPRSGDLSVYWYQQSLDQGLQFLIQYYNGEERAKGNILERFSAQQFPDLHSELNLSSLELGDSALYFCASSVEGGRAADTQYFGPGTRLTVL.

The genes are TRBV24-1 and TRBJ2-1, with 8 positions matching TRBD2. V trimming: 3 bases; J trimming: 6 bases; junction bases outside the gene matches: 9. Germline V gene sequence: CDR1 KGHDR, CDR2 SFDVKD. The CDR3 contains 16 residues. The CDR3 loop is CATSDESGGLGNEQFF. Here the CDR3 DNA reads TGTGCCACCAGTGATGAAAGCGGGGGCCTAGGCAATGAGCAGTTCTTC.

The rearrangement uses TRBV28 and TRBJ2-7; 7 bases agree with TRBD1. CDR3 length: 11 residues. Trimming cost V 7 bases and J 4 bases; bases outside gene matches: 1. From germline, CDR1 is MDHEN and CDR2 SYDVKM. CDR3 nucleotide sequence: TGTGCCAGCATGACAGGGTACGAGCAGTACTTC. Protein sequence: CASMTGYEQYF.

The chain joins TRBV18 to TRBJ2-5; TRBD2 aligns across 8 bases. The CDR3 is made up of 16 amino acids. CDR1 is KGHSH and CDR2 is LQKENI in the germline V gene. J lost 1 base, V lost 2 bases, and 6 bases had no gene match. The CDR3 here is CASSPRTGGFQETQYF. Written as DNA, the CDR3 is TGTGCCAGCTCACCAAGGACGGGAGGGTTCCAAGAGACCCAGTACTTC.

V gene TRBV5-8 combines with J gene TRBJ2-3; the match to TRBD1 covers 9 bases. This CDR3 spans 15 amino acids. In germline, CDR1 is SGHTS, CDR2 YDEGEE. Unmatched junction bases numbered 6, after V lost 4 bases and J lost 3 bases. CDR3 amino acids: CASSPAGTGTDTQYF. CDR3 DNA sequence: TGTGCCAGCAGCCCGGCCGGGACAGGGACAGATACGCAGTATTTT.

The chain recombines TRBV24-1 with TRBJ1-5, with a weak D call TRBD1 (5 bases). Trimming shortened V by 3 bases and J by 3 bases, and 11 bases separated the two germline ends. The germline V gene encodes CDR1 KGHDR and CDR2 SFDVKD. CDR3 size: 15 residues. The CDR3 spells CATSDGGLYNQPQHF. The CDR3 bases are TGTGCCACCAGTGATGGGGGACTCTACAATCAGCCCCAGCATTTT.

V usage is TRBV11-2 and J usage is TRBJ2-2; perhaps TRBD1 as D (5 bases). Trimming removed 3 bases from V and 2 bases from J, with 10 bases in between. This CDR3 comprises 15 residues. The germline CDR1 and CDR2 sequences are SGHAT and FQNNGV. The CDR3 nucleotides are TGTGCCAGCAGCTTTGGGGCAGCTAACACCGGGGAGCTGTTTTTT. Its protein product is CASSFGAANTGELFF.

The genes are TRBV11-2 and TRBJ2-1; the D gene is possibly TRBD2 (6 bases). V shed 5 bases and J shed 16 bases, with 18 bases lying between them. Germline assignment: CDR1 SGHAT and CDR2 FQNNGV. This CDR3 has 12 amino acids. Here the CDR3 reads CASSPGASFQFF. As DNA, the CDR3 is TGTGCCAGCAGCCCGGGAGCCTCTTTCCAATTCTTC.

This chain uses TRBV28 with TRBJ1-2; perhaps TRBD1 as D (6 bases). V was pared by 5 bases and J by 7 bases, with 14 bases between. The CDR3 loop spans 13 amino acids. Germline V CDR1 and CDR2: MDHEN, SYDVKM. This CDR3 reads CASSPIQGRGYTF. DNA of the CDR3: TGTGCCAGCAGTCCAATACAGGGTCGTGGCTACACCTTC.

V and J are TRBV5-1 and TRBJ2-3; the match to TRBD2 covers 7 bases. The CDR3 is 15 amino acids. After removal of 2 bases from V and 2 bases from J, the junction contained 5 bases not matched to a gene. From germline, CDR1 is SGHRS and CDR2 YFSETQ. In nucleotides, the CDR3 is TGCGCCAGCAGCTTCTCCGGGACTAACACAGATACGCAGTATTTT. Translation: CASSFSGTNTDTQYF.